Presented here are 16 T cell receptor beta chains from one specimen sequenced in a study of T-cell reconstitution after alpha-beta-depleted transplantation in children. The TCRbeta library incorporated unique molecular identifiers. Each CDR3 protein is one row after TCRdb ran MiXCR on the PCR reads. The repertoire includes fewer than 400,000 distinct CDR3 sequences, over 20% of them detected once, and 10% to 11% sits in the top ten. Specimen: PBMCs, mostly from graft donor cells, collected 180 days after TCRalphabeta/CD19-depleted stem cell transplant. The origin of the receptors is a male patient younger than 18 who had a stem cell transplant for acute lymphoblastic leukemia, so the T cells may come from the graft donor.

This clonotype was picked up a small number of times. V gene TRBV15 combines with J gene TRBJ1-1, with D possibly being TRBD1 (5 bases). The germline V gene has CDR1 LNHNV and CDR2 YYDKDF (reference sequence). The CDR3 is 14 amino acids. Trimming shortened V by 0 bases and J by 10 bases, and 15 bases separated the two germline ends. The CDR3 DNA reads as TGTGCCACCAGCAGAGATTTGGGGACCCCCGCAGCTTTCTTT. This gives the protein CATSRDLGTPAAFF.

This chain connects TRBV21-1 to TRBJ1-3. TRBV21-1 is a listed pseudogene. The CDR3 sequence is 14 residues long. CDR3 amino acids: CASEKRVFKLNIYF. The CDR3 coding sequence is TGTGCCAGCGAAAAGCGGGTCTTCAAACTTAACATATATTTT.

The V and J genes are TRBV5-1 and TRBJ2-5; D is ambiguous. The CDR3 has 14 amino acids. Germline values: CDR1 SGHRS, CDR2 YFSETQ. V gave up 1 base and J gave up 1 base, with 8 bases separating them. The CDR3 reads CASSLTAFQETQYF. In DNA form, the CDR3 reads TGCGCCAGCAGCTTGACAGCCTTCCAAGAGACCCAGTACTTC.

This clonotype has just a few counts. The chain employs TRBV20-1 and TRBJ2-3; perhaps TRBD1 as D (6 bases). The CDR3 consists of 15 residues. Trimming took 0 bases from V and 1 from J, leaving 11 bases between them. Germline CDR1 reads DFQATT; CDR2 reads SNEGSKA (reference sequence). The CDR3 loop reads CSARDPRGGTDTQYF. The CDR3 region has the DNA TGCAGTGCTAGAGATCCCAGGGGTGGCACAGATACGCAGTATTTT.

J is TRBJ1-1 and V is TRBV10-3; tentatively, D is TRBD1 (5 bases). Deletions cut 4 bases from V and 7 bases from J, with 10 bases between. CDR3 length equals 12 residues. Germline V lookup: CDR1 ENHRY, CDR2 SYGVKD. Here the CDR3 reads CAISGIDSEAFF. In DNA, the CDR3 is TGTGCCATCAGTGGGATTGACAGTGAAGCTTTCTTT.

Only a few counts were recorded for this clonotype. The DNA of the CDR3 is TGTGCCAGCAGCTTAGTAACTAGCGCTGGCTACGAGCAGTACTTC. Its protein is CASSLVTSAGYEQYF. The V gene is TRBV7-2, the J gene TRBJ2-7, with TRBD2 matching over 7 bases. The junction had 6 bases not matched to a gene; V was cut back by 1 base and J by 3 bases. The CDR3 has 15 residues. Germline V CDR1 and CDR2: SGHTA, FQGNSA.

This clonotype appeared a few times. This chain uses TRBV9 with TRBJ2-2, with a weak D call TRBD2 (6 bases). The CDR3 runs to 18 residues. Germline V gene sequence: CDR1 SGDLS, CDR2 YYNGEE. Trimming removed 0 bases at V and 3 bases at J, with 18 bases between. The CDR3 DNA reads TGTGCCAGCAGCGTAGCTGGCGGGACCATGATGGACACCGGGGAGCTGTTTTTT. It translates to CASSVAGGTMMDTGELFF.

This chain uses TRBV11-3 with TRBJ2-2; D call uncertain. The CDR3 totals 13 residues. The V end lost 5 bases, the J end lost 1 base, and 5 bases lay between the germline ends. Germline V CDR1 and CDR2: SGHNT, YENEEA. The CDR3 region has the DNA TGTGCCAGCAGCCGTCAGAACACCGGGGAGCTGTTTTTT. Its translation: CASSRQNTGELFF.

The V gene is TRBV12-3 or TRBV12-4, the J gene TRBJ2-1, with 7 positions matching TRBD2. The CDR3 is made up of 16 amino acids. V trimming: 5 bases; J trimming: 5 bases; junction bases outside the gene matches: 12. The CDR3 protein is CASSPFRAGDHNEQFF. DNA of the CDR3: TGTGCCAGCAGTCCTTTTCGGGCGGGGGACCACAATGAGCAGTTCTTC.

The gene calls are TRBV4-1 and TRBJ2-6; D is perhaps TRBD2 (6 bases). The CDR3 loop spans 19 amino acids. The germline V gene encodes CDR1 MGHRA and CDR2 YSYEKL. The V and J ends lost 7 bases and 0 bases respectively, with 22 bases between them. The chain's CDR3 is CASTPREKGVSSGANVLTF. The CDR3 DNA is TGCGCCAGCACCCCACGGGAGAAGGGAGTCTCCTCTGGGGCCAACGTCCTGACTTTC.

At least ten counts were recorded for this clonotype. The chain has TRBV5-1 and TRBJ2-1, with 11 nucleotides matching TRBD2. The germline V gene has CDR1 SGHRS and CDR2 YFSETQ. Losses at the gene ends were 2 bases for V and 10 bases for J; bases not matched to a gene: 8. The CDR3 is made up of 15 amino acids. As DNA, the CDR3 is TGCGCCAGCAGCTTAGGAACTAGCGGGGGACTCGAGCAGTTCTTC. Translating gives CASSLGTSGGLEQFF.

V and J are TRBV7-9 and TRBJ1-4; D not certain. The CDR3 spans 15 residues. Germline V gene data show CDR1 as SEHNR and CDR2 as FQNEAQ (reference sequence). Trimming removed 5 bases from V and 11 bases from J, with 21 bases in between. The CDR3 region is CASSRGGIRREKLFF. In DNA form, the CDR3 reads TGTGCCAGCAGCCGTGGCGGGATCCGGAGGGAGAAACTGTTTTTT.

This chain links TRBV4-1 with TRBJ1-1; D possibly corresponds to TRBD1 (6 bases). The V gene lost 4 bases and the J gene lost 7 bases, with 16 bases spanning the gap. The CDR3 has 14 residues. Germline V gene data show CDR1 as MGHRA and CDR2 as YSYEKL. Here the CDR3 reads CASSPQQGPVEAFF. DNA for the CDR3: TGCGCCAGCAGCCCACAACAGGGACCCGTTGAAGCTTTCTTT.

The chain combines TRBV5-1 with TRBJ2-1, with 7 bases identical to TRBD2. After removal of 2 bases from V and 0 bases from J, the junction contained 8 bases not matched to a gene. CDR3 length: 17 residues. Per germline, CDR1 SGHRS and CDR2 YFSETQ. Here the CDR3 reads CASSLGPGRRSYNEQFF. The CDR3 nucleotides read TGCGCCAGCAGCTTAGGACCCGGGAGGCGCTCCTACAATGAGCAGTTCTTC.

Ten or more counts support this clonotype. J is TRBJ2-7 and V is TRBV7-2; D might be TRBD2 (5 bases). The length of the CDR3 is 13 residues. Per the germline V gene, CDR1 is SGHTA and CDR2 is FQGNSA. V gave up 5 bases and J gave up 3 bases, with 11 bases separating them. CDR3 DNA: TGTGCCAGCAGCCCGACGGACTTCTACGAGCAGTACTTC. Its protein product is CASSPTDFYEQYF.

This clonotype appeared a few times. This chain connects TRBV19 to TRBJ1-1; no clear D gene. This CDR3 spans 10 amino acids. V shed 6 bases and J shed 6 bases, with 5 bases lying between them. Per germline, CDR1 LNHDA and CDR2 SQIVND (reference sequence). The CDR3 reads CASRDAEAFF. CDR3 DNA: TGTGCCAGTAGGGACGCTGAAGCTTTCTTT.